This T cell receptor (beta chain) comes out of a study of blood T cell repertoires in COVID-19. Study overall: The cDNA or gDNA used as material had been derived from T cells, B-cell-depleted T cells, or PBMCs.

V was cut by 11 bases and J by 4 bases, with 20 bases left in between. Germline CDR1 is ENHRY and CDR2 is SYGVKD. The CDR3 is 14 amino acids. This table comes from immunoSEQ multiplex PCR, and its TCRdb copy is limited to in-frame clones, with some not included. The data show tens of thousands of clones, roughly nine tenths seen once. This clone was observed a handful of times. This chain links TRBV10-3 with TRBJ1-1; D is possibly TRBD1 (6 bases). The sequence was collected from a man of 80 years or more with acute or convalescent COVID-19. Sequencing was carried out using peripheral blood. CDR3 coding DNA: TGTGCCGGCGGCGGGGGCCTGGCGGGCACTGAAGCTTTCTTT. This translates into CAGGGGLAGTEAFF.